These 18 T cell receptor beta chains originate from one sample sequenced in a study of regulatory T cells in long-lasting Graves disease. iRepertoire HTBI primers and Arm-PCR of CDR3 regions built TCR beta libraries. MiXCR was run by TCRdb on the multiplex PCR reads, yielding one entry per CDR3 protein. The table records some 370,000 distinct CDR3 sequences, approximately 25% of them present only once. The time point was: persistent/refractory GD, antithyroid drugs over 5 years with positive TRAb. Construction of the TCR library relied on RNA isolated from PBMCs. The sample consisted of peripheral blood mononuclear cells (PBMCs), taken when the disease was refractory, from a patient treated with antithyroid drugs. The receptor set was obtained from a woman in her thirties or forties with Graves disease.

This sequence joins TRBV7-9 and TRBJ2-7; D is perhaps TRBD1 (7 bases). The V gene's germline CDR1 is SEHNR and CDR2 FQNEAQ (reference sequence). With 4 bases removed from V and 11 bases from J, the gap between germline ends came to 21 bases. This CDR3 contains 14 residues. This chain's CDR3 is CASSSGQRNSGEYF. The CDR3 DNA is TGTGCCAGCAGCTCGGGACAGAGAAACTCGGGGGAGTACTTC.

The sample holds many counts of this clonotype. The CDR3 region has the DNA TGTGCCAGCAGCCAACAGGGAGGTACTGAAGCTTTCTTT. It specifies CASSQQGGTEAFF. The V and J genes are TRBV3-1 and TRBJ1-1; TRBD1 might be the D (5 bases). The CDR3 sequence is 13 residues long. The germline V gene has CDR1 LGHDT and CDR2 YNNKEL (reference sequence). V dropped 2 bases and J dropped 5 bases, with 9 bases sitting between them.

V is TRBV10-3 and J is TRBJ2-7, with no clear D. The CDR3 extends over 15 amino acids. Germline CDR1 and CDR2: ENHRY and SYGVKD. V lost 0 bases and J lost 0, with 9 bases in between. CDR3 bases: TGTGCCATCAGTGAGTCAACTTCCAGCTCCTACGAGCAGTACTTC. It is translated as CAISESTSSSYEQYF.

This clonotype was seen at least ten times. The gene calls are TRBV25-1 and TRBJ1-1, with 9 bases fitting TRBD1. CDR1 and CDR2 (germline): MGHDK, SYGVNS. The CDR3 is made up of 14 amino acids. Germline trimming cut 6 bases from V and 6 bases from J; bases unmatched to any gene: 8. In nucleotides, the CDR3 is TGTGCCAGCAGCAAACAGGGGGCTAGAGCTGAAGCTTTCTTT. It specifies CASSKQGARAEAFF.

The chain joins TRBV7-3 to TRBJ1-1, with TRBD1 matching 7 bases. The V segment lost 2 bases and the J segment 6 bases; nucleotides outside the gene matches: 6. Germline V CDR1 and CDR2: SGHTA, FQGTGA. The CDR3 runs 14 residues. The CDR3 here is CASSLRQGDAEAFF. In DNA, the CDR3 is TGTGCCAGCAGCTTACGTCAGGGGGACGCTGAAGCTTTCTTT.

This clonotype was seen many times. The chain carries TRBV29-1 and TRBJ2-5; no clear D gene. CDR1 and CDR2 from the germline V gene are SQVTM and ANQGSEA. The V end lost 0 bases, the J end lost 6 bases, and 11 bases lay between the germline ends. This CDR3 has 13 amino acids. The chain's CDR3 is CSVEESPGKTQYF. The DNA of the CDR3 is TGCAGCGTTGAAGAGAGCCCAGGCAAGACCCAGTACTTC.

This clonotype was detected many times. This CDR3 reads CASTQPSGNTIYF. The CDR3, as DNA: TGTGCCAGCACCCAACCCTCTGGAAACACCATATATTTT. The chain employs TRBV28 and TRBJ1-3; D ambiguous. Deletions cut 7 bases from V and 0 bases from J, with 7 bases between. This CDR3 comprises 13 residues. Germline V gives CDR1 MDHEN, CDR2 SYDVKM.

This clonotype appeared a few times. Being one base from a much bigger clone, this may be a read error. This rearrangement joins TRBV2 to TRBJ1-6, with D unresolved. The CDR3 spans 14 residues. Germline CDR1 and CDR2: SNHLY and FYNNEI. In nucleotides, the CDR3 is TGTGCCAGCAATGCTTTCGGGTGGGATTCATCCCTCCACTTT. The encoded protein is CASNAFGWDSSLHF. Supplemented by reference TRBV2 and TRBJ1-6, the full variable domain reads EPEVTQTPSHQVTQMGQEVILRCVPISNHLYFYWYRQILGQKVEFLVSFYNNEISEKSEIFDDQFSVERPDGSNFTLKIRSTKLEDSAMYFCASNAFGWDSSLHFGNGTRLTVT.

The gene calls are TRBV28 and TRBJ1-4; 10 nucleotides align to TRBD1. The germline V gene encodes CDR1 MDHEN and CDR2 SYDVKM. This CDR3 has 15 amino acids. V trimming: 4 bases; J trimming: 8 bases; junction bases outside the gene matches: 7. The CDR3 loop is CASSSGTGAREKLFF. In DNA, the CDR3 is TGTGCCAGCAGTTCCGGGACAGGGGCTCGGGAAAAACTGTTTTTT.

The V and J genes are TRBV14 and TRBJ1-3, with 9 bases fitting TRBD1. V shed 1 base, J shed 4 bases, and the junction held 8 bases outside the gene matches. The CDR3 has 17 residues. Germline CDR1 and CDR2: SGHDN and FVKESK. The CDR3 region is CASSQVGTGKAGNTIYF. The CDR3 region has the DNA TGTGCCAGCAGCCAAGTCGGGACAGGGAAGGCGGGAAACACCATATATTTT.

On this clonotype: Relative to the germline gene, one junction end is altered; a read error may explain this. The chain couples TRBV27 to TRBJ2-2; 8 bases fit TRBD2. CDR3 length: 15 amino acids. Germline lookup yields CDR1 MNHEY and CDR2 SMNVEV (reference sequence). In DNA, the CDR3 is TGTGCCAGCAGTCAACAAGCGGGAGCGTCCGGGGGGCTGTTTTTT. Its protein product is CASSQQAGASGGLFF.

V gene TRBV10-3 combines with J gene TRBJ2-1; a possible D gene is TRBD2 (6 bases). This CDR3 is 14 amino acids long. The V gene lost 4 bases and the J gene lost 6 bases, with 13 bases spanning the gap. The V gene's germline CDR1 is ENHRY and CDR2 SYGVKD. The CDR3 here is CAISVAGSRNEQFF. CDR3 DNA sequence: TGTGCCATCAGTGTTGCGGGAAGTCGCAATGAGCAGTTCTTC.

This clonotype was seen repeatedly, ten times or more. The chain uses TRBV12-3 or TRBV12-4 and TRBJ1-1; D is undetermined. V was clipped by 0 bases and J by 2 bases, with 13 bases between them. The CDR3 sequence is 16 residues long. The CDR3 nucleotides read TGTGCCAGCAGTTTAGCGGCAGGAAAAGCAAACACTGAAGCTTTCTTT. Translating it yields CASSLAAGKANTEAFF.

This clonotype was counted many times. V and J are TRBV29-1 and TRBJ2-5; no definite D call. In germline, CDR1 is SQVTM, CDR2 ANQGSEA. The CDR3 is 12 residues long. V lost 4 bases and J lost 1, with 7 bases in between. CDR3 protein: CSVVDIQETQYF. DNA of the CDR3: TGCAGCGTTGTTGACATCCAAGAGACCCAGTACTTC. The full variable domain, rest sourced from reference TRBV29-1 and TRBJ2-5, is SAVISQKPSRDICQRGTSLTIQCQVDSQVTMMFWYRQQPGQSLTLIATANQGSEATYESGFVIDKFPISRPNLTFSTLTVSNMSPEDSSIYLCSVVDIQETQYFGPGTRLLVL.

This clonotype was recorded at least ten times. The V and J genes are TRBV6-1 and TRBJ2-2, with D possibly TRBD2 on 5 matching bases. This CDR3 has 15 residues. Germline CDR1 reads MNHNS; CDR2 reads SASEGT. Deletions cut 4 bases from V and 10 bases from J, with 19 bases between. The CDR3, as DNA: TGTGCCAGCAGTGGGAGTTGGCGACTAACTGAGGAGCTGTTTTTT. Translation gives CASSGSWRLTEELFF.

This clonotype was observed many times. This chain connects TRBV28 to TRBJ2-7; 8 positions agree with TRBD2. Per the germline V gene, CDR1 is MDHEN and CDR2 is SYDVKM. Losses at the gene ends were 5 bases for V and 1 base for J; bases not matched to a gene: 10. This CDR3 has 16 amino acids. The DNA for the CDR3 is TGTGCCAGCAGTCCTTCCTGGCGGGGGGTTTCCTACGAGCAGTACTTC. Amino acid sequence: CASSPSWRGVSYEQYF.

This clonotype showed up just a few times. The chain uses TRBV6-2 or TRBV6-3 and TRBJ1-1, with D possibly matching TRBD1 (6 bases). Germline V gene data show CDR1 as MNHEY and CDR2 as SVGEGT. The ends were cut back, 5 bases at V and 1 base at J, with 11 bases in the middle. The CDR3 has 14 residues. CDR3 amino acids: CASSRDRTNTEAFF. The CDR3 nucleotides are TGTGCCAGCAGTAGAGACAGGACGAACACTGAAGCTTTCTTT.

Only one count was recorded for this clonotype. The chain uses TRBV15 and TRBJ1-4; D is ambiguous. Trimming shortened V by 5 bases and J by 4 bases, and 17 bases separated the two germline ends. The CDR3 totals 16 residues. Germline V gene sequence: CDR1 LNHNV, CDR2 YYDKDF (reference sequence). CDR3 DNA sequence: TGTGCCACCAGCCCCCACGGTCCGGCCCTTAATGAAAAACTGTTTTTT. Its protein product is CATSPHGPALNEKLFF.